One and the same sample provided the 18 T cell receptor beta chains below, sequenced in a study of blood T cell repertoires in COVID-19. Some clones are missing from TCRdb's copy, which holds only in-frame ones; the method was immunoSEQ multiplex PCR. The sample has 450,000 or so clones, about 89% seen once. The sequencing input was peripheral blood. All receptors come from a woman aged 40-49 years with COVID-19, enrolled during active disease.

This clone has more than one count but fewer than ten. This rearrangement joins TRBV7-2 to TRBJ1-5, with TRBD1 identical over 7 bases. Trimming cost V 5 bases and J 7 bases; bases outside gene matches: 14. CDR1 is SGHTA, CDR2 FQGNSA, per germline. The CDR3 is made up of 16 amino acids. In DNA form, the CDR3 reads TGTGCCAGCAGCGCCGAGACAGGGACATTGAGCCAGCCCCAGCATTTT. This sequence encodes CASSAETGTLSQPQHF.

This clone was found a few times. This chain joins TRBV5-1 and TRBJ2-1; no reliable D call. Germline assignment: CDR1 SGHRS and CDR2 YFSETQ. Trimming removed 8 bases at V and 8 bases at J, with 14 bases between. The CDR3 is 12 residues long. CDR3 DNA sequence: TGCGCCAGTACTAAGGTTGGCGATGAGCAGTTCTTC. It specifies CASTKVGDEQFF. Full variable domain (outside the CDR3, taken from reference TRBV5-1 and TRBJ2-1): KAGVTQTPRYLIKTRGQQVTLSCSPISGHRSVSWYQQTPGQGLQFLFEYFSETQRNKGNFPGRFSGRQFSNSRSEMNVSTLELGDSALYLCASTKVGDEQFFGPGTRLTVL.

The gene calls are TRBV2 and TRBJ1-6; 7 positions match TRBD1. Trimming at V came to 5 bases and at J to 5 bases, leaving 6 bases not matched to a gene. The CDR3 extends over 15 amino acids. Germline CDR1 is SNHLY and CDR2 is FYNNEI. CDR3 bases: TGTGCCAGCAGTAGGGACAGCCTAAATAATTCACCCCTCCACTTT. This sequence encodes CASSRDSLNNSPLHF. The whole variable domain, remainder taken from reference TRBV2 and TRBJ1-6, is EPEVTQTPSHQVTQMGQEVILRCVPISNHLYFYWYRQILGQKVEFLVSFYNNEISEKSEIFDDQFSVERPDGSNFTLKIRSTKLEDSAMYFCASSRDSLNNSPLHFGNGTRLTVT.

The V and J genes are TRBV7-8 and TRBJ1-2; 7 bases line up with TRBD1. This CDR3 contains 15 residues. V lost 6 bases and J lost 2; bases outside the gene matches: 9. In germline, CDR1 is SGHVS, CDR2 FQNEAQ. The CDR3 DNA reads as TGTGCCAGCAGGCCCCACAGGGGCAGCAACTATGGCTACACCTTC. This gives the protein CASRPHRGSNYGYTF.

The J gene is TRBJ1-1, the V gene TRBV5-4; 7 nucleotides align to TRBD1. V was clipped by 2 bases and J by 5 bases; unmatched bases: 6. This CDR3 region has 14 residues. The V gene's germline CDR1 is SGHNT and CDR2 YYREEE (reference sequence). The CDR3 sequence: CASSLDREITEAFF. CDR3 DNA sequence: TGTGCCAGCAGCTTAGACAGGGAAATAACTGAAGCTTTCTTT.

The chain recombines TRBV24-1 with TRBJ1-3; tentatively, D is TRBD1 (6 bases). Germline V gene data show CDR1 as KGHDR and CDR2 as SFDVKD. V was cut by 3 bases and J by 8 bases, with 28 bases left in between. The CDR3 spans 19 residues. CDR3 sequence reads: CATSDASSSQGRNPDTIYF. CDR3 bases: TGTGCCACCAGTGATGCATCCTCATCTCAGGGGCGGAATCCTGACACCATATATTTT.

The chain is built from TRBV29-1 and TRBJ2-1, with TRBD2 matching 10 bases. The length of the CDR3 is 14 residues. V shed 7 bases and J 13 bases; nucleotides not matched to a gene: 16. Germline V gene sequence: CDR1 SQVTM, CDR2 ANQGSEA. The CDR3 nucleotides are TGCAGCGGGTCGGGGGAACTAGCGGGGCGAGGACAGTTCTTC. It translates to CSGSGELAGRGQFF.

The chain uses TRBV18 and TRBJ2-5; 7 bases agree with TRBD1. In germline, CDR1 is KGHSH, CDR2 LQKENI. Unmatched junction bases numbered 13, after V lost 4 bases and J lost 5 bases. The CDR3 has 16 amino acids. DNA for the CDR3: TGTGCCAGCTCACAGGGACAGCCGAGGGTAAGGGAGACCCAGTACTTC. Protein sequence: CASSQGQPRVRETQYF.

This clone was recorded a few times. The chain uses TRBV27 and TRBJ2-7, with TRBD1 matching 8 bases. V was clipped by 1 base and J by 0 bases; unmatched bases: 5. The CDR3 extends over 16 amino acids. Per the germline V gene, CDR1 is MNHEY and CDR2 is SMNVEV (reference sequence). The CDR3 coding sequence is TGTGCCAGCAGTTTATTAGGACAGGGCCCCTCCTACGAGCAGTACTTC. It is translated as CASSLLGQGPSYEQYF.

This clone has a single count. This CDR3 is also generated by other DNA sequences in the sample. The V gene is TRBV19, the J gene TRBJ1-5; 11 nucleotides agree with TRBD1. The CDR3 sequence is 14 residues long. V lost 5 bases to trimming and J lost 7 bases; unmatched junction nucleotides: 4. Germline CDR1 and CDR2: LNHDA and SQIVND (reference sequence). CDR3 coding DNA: TGTGCCAGTAGTGTCCGGGACAGGGGGCAGCCCCAGCATTTT. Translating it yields CASSVRDRGQPQHF.

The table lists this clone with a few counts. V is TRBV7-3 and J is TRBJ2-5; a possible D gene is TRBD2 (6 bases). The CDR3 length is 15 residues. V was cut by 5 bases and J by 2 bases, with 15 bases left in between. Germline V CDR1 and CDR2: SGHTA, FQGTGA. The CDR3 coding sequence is TGTGCCAGCAGCCCCACCGGGGGTGCGCAAGAGACCCAGTACTTC. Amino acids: CASSPTGGAQETQYF.

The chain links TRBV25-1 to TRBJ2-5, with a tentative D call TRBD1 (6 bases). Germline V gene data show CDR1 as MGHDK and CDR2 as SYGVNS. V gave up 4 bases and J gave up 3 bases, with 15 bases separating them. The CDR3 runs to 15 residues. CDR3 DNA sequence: TGTGCCAGCAGTGGTCGGGACAAACTTAAAGAGACCCAGTACTTC. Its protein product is CASSGRDKLKETQYF.

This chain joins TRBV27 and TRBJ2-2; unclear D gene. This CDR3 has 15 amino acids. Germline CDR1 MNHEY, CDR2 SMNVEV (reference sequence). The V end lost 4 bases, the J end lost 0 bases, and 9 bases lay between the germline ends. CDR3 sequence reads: CASSSLQTNTGELFF. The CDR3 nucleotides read TGTGCCAGCAGTTCTTTGCAGACGAACACCGGGGAGCTGTTTTTT.

This CDR3 reads CASSPLIYQGHGYTF. CDR3 DNA: TGTGCCAGCAGCCCTCTAATATATCAGGGACACGGCTACACCTTC. The chain links TRBV5-4 to TRBJ1-2, with TRBD1 as a possible D gene (6 bases). Germline CDR1 reads SGHNT; CDR2 reads YYREEE (reference sequence). CDR3 size: 15 residues. V lost 4 bases and J 8 bases, leaving 21 bases between the germline ends.

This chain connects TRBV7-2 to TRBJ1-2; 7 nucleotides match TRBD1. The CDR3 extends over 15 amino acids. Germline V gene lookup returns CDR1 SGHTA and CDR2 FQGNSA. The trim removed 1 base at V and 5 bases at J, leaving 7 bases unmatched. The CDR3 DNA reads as TGTGCCAGCAGCTTAGAAGGGGGCGCATGGTATGGCTACACCTTC. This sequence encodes CASSLEGGAWYGYTF.

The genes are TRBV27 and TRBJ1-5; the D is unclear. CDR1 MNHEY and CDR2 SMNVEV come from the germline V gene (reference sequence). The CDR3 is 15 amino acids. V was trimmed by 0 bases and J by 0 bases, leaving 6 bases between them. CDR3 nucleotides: TGTGCCAGCAGTTTATCTGCGTCTAGCAATCAGCCCCAGCATTTT. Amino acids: CASSLSASSNQPQHF.

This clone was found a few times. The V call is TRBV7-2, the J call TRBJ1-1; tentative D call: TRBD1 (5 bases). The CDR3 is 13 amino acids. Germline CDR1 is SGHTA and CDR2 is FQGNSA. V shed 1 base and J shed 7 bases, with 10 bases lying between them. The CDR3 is CASSLVFGGEAFF. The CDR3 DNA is TGTGCCAGCAGCTTAGTATTCGGGGGTGAAGCTTTCTTT.

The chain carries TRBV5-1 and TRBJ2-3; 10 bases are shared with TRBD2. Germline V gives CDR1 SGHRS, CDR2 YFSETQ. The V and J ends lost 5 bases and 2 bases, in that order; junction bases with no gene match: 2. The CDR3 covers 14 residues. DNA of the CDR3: TGCGCCAGCAGGGGGACTAGCGACACAGATACGCAGTATTTT. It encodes CASRGTSDTDTQYF.